One sample yielded the 8 T cell receptor beta chains listed below, sequenced in a study of blood T cells in healthy people across ages (dated by TCRdb to 2015 to 2017). The method was 5' RACE. The sequencer was an Illumina HiSeq 2500. A second about 7 to 11 cycle PCR used a sample-barcoded 5' primer and a J-beta primer mix. TCRdb trimmed the raw reads at Q25, called clones with MiXCR and kept productive beta chains. Entries that share a CDR3 protein sequence are merged under the most common genes and DNA. The sample table lists over a million distinct CDR3 sequences, over 35% of them with a count of one. The ten largest clones take up under 20% of the sample. Sequenced: blood. The receptors originated from a woman aged 55-70 years in good health.

The rearrangement uses TRBV6-5 and TRBJ2-3; D assignment may be TRBD1 or TRBD2 (5 bases each). CDR1 is MNHEY and CDR2 is SVGAGI in the germline V gene. CDR3 length equals 15 residues. Trimming cost V 8 bases and J 1 base, with 16 bases left between them. The CDR3, as DNA: TGTGCCAGCGCAGACGGGACGTTGGGCACAGATACGCAGTATTTT. The encoded protein is CASADGTLGTDTQYF.

This clonotype has only a few counts. The chain couples TRBV20-1 to TRBJ2-7, with D maybe TRBD2 (5 bases). The CDR3 runs to 13 residues. CDR1 is DFQATT, CDR2 SNEGSKA, per germline (reference sequence). The germline V and J ends were trimmed by 7 bases and 2 bases, with 15 bases remaining between them. The CDR3 nucleotides are TGCAGTGTCCAGCGGCCGGGCACCTACGAGCAGTACTTC. Its translation is CSVQRPGTYEQYF.

In its sample, this clonotype was seen a few times. The chain is built from TRBV6-2 or TRBV6-3 and TRBJ2-1; either TRBD1 or TRBD2 may supply D (5 bases each). The germline V gene has CDR1 MNHEY and CDR2 SVGEGT. Deletions cut 6 bases from V and 13 bases from J, with 19 bases between. The CDR3 totals 13 residues. The CDR3 sequence is CASSRDVLETQFF. The CDR3 DNA reads TGTGCCAGCAGCCGGGACGTTCTAGAGACCCAGTTCTTC.

CDR3 bases: TGTGCCAGCAGGAGGTGGACTAGCGCAGACGAGCAGTACTTC. Translated: CASRRWTSADEQYF. This chain links TRBV7-8 with TRBJ2-7; 9 bases line up with TRBD2. Germline V gene data show CDR1 as SGHVS and CDR2 as FQNEAQ. V trimming: 6 bases; J trimming: 5 bases; junction bases outside the gene matches: 8. CDR3 length: 14 residues.

The chain joins TRBV10-3 to TRBJ2-7; no firm D call. Trimming stripped 6 bases from V and 4 bases from J, with 10 bases between. This CDR3 region has 12 residues. Germline V CDR1 and CDR2: ENHRY, SYGVKD. CDR3 DNA: TGTGCCATCAGGGTTGACACTTACGAGCAGTACTTC. Amino acid sequence: CAIRVDTYEQYF.

The sample holds a few counts of this clonotype. The V call is TRBV15, the J call TRBJ2-1, with TRBD2 identical over 7 bases. With V trimmed by 4 bases and J by 5 bases, 11 bases remained unmatched. Germline V CDR1 and CDR2: LNHNV, YYDKDF (reference sequence). The CDR3 totals 16 residues. The CDR3 protein is CATSKGLVPTDNEQFF. Here the CDR3 DNA reads TGTGCCACCAGCAAAGGACTAGTTCCGACCGACAATGAGCAGTTCTTC.

CDR3 sequence reads: CSARLTSAYNEQFF. For the CDR3, the DNA is TGCAGTGCTAGACTGACTAGCGCCTACAATGAGCAGTTCTTC. The V gene is TRBV20-1, the J gene TRBJ2-1; 8 bases are a match to TRBD2. After removal of 2 bases from V and 2 bases from J, the junction contained 2 bases not matched to a gene. CDR3 length: 14 residues. Germline V gene lookup returns CDR1 DFQATT and CDR2 SNEGSKA (reference sequence).

There are many counts of this clonotype. The chain has TRBV6-6 and TRBJ2-1; the D gene is possibly TRBD1 (5 bases). Trimming removed 3 bases from V and 9 bases from J, with 12 bases in between. Germline assignment: CDR1 MNHNY and CDR2 SVGAGI (reference sequence). The CDR3 has 13 residues. DNA of the CDR3: TGTGCCAGCAGTTATCAGGGTTCGGGTGAGCAGTTCTTC. Its protein product is CASSYQGSGEQFF.